Shown below are 4 T cell receptor beta chains from a single sample sequenced in a study of blood T cell repertoires in COVID-19. TCRdb keeps only in-frame clones here, not all; method: immunoSEQ multiplex PCR. The repertoire holds approximately 96,000 clones, with more than 65% as singletons. Material: peripheral blood. The receptors stem from a woman older than 75 with acute or convalescent COVID-19.

The gene calls are TRBV2 and TRBJ1-4; 7 bases are shared with TRBD1. The CDR3 extends over 14 amino acids. After removal of 6 bases from V and 4 bases from J, the junction contained 5 bases not matched to a gene. Germline CDR1 is SNHLY and CDR2 is FYNNEI. The chain's CDR3 is CASRPQGSNEKLFF. CDR3 coding DNA: TGTGCCAGCAGGCCACAGGGGAGTAATGAAAAACTGTTTTTT.

The genes are TRBV6-2 or TRBV6-3 and TRBJ1-5; a possible D gene is TRBD1 (5 bases). This CDR3 is 14 amino acids long. Per the germline V gene, CDR1 is MNHEY and CDR2 is SVGEGT. V lost 2 bases and J lost 3, with 8 bases in between. The CDR3 DNA reads as TGTGCCAGCAGTTACGACAGCGCCAATCAGCCCCAGCATTTT. This sequence encodes CASSYDSANQPQHF.

This clone was counted a few times. The gene calls are TRBV3-1 (or the pseudogene TRBV3-2) and TRBJ2-2; TRBD2 might be the D (5 bases). Trimming shortened V by 4 bases and J by 0 bases, and 12 bases separated the two germline ends. The CDR3 is made up of 16 amino acids. Germline V gene data show CDR1 as LGHDT and CDR2 as YNNKEL (reference sequence). The CDR3, as DNA: TGTGCCAGCAGCCTCAGAATCGGGACGAACACCGGGGAGCTGTTTTTT. This gives the protein CASSLRIGTNTGELFF.

The J gene is TRBJ1-6, the V gene TRBV7-2; possible D gene TRBD1, 5 bases. This CDR3 spans 15 amino acids. The V end lost 5 bases, the J end lost 6 bases, and 14 bases lay between the germline ends. Germline CDR1 SGHTA, CDR2 FQGNSA. The chain's CDR3 is CASSRRTTLNSPLHF. CDR3 nucleotide sequence: TGTGCCAGCAGCCGGCGGACAACCCTTAATTCACCCCTCCACTTT.